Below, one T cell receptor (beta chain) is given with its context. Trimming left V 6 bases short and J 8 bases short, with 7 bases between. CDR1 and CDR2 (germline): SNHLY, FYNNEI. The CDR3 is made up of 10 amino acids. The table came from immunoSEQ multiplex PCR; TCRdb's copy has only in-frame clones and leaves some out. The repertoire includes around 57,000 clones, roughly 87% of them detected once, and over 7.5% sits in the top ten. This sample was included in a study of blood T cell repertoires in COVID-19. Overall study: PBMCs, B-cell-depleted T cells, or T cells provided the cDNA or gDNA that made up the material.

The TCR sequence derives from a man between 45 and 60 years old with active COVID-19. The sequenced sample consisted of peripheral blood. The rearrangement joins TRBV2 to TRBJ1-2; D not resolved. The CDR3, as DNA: TGTGCCAGCAGGCTACAGGGCTACACCTTC. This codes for CASRLQGYTF. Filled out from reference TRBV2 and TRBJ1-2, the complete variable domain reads EPEVTQTPSHQVTQMGQEVILRCVPISNHLYFYWYRQILGQKVEFLVSFYNNEISEKSEIFDDQFSVERPDGSNFTLKIRSTKLEDSAMYFCASRLQGYTFGSGTRLTVV.